This TCR beta chain stems from a study of CD8 T cells in ankylosing spondylitis. Study-wide findings and caveats: Reportedly, significant enrichment of disease-linked clones occurred in matched ankylosing spondylitis synovial fluid. There were earlier reports of some motif variants in reactive arthritis synovial fluid and blood.

Scientists made TCR beta libraries using quantitative 5'-RACE with molecular barcodes. From the 5' RACE reads, TCRdb called clonotypes with MiXCR, one entry per CDR3 protein. Altogether about 39,000 distinct CDR3 sequences are present, 9% to 12% being singletons, with the ten largest covering roughly 16%. This clonotype was counted many times. Its antigen is not identified. V dropped 4 bases and J dropped 3; count of bases not matched to a gene: 7. The CDR3 has 16 residues. Germline V gives CDR1 DFQATT, CDR2 SNEGSKA (reference sequence). This chain links TRBV20-1 with TRBJ2-3; TRBD2 aligns across 13 bases. The sample taken for sequencing was blood, either unsorted or a sorted T cell fraction (not recorded which). The TCR comes from a male donor with ankylosing spondylitis or in good health (not recorded which). The CDR3 bases are TGCAGTGCTACCTGGACTAGCGGGAGTGGAACAGATACGCAGTATTTT. It yields the protein CSATWTSGSGTDTQYF.